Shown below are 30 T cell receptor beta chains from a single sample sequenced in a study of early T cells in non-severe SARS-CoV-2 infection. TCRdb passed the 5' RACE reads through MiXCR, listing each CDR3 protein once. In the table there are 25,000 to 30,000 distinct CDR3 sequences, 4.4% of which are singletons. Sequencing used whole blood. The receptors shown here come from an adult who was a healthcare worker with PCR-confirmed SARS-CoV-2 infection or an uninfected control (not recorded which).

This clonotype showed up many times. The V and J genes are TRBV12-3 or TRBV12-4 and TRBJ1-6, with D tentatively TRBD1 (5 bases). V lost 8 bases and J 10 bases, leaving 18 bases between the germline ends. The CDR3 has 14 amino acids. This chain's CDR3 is CASLLGPRGSPLHF. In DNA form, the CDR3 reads TGTGCCAGCTTACTGGGACCGCGTGGGTCACCCCTCCACTTT.

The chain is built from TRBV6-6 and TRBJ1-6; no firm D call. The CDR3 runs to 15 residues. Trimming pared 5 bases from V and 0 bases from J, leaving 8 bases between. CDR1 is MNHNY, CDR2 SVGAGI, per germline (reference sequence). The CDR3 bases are TGTGCCAGCAGTCCAGAGAGCTCCTATAATTCACCCCTCCACTTT. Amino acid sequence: CASSPESSYNSPLHF.

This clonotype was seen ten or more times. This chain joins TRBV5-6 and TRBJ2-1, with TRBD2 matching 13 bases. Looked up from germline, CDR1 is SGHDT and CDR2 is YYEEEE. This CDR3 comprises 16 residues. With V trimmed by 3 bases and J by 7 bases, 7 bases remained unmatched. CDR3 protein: CASSSGLAGVYNEQFF. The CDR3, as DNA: TGTGCCAGCAGCTCCGGACTAGCGGGGGTTTATAATGAGCAGTTCTTC.

This CDR3 is CASSQAPGRYNSPLHF. The CDR3 bases are TGCGCCAGCAGCCAAGCCCCCGGGCGTTATAATTCACCCCTCCACTTT. This chain connects TRBV4-3 to TRBJ1-6; no reliable D call. The V and J ends lost 1 base and 4 bases respectively, with 11 bases between them. Germline CDR1 is LGHNA and CDR2 is YSLEER. The CDR3 contains 16 residues.

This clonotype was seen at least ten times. CDR3 amino acids: CASSLAAATDTQYF. DNA for the CDR3: TGTGCCAGCAGCTTAGCGGCGGCCACAGATACGCAGTATTTT. The chain joins TRBV7-2 to TRBJ2-3; D is unclear. The CDR3 is 14 residues long. Germline V lookup: CDR1 SGHTA, CDR2 FQGNSA. The ends were cut back, 0 bases at V and 2 bases at J, with 6 bases in the middle.

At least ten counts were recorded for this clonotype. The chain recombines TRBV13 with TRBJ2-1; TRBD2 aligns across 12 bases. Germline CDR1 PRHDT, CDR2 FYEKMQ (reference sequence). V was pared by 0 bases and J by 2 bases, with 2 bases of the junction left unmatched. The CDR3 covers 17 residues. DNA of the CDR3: TGTGCCAGCAGCTTAGGAAGACTAGCGGGGGCCTACAATGAGCAGTTCTTC. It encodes CASSLGRLAGAYNEQFF.

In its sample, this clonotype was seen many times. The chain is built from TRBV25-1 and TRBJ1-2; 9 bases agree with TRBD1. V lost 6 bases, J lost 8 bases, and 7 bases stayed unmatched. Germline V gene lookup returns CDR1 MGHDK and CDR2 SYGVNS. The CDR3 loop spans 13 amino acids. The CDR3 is CASRITGGSGYTF. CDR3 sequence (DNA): TGTGCCAGCAGAATAACAGGGGGCAGCGGCTACACCTTC.

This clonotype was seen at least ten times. This CDR3 reads CASSQLAGAYNEQFF. CDR3 DNA sequence: TGTGCCAGCAGCCAACTAGCGGGGGCCTACAATGAGCAGTTCTTC. This chain connects TRBV7-7 to TRBJ2-1; TRBD2 matches 11 bases. Per germline, CDR1 SSHAT and CDR2 FNYEAQ (reference sequence). Unmatched junction bases numbered 2, after V lost 5 bases and J lost 2 bases. The CDR3 contains 15 residues.

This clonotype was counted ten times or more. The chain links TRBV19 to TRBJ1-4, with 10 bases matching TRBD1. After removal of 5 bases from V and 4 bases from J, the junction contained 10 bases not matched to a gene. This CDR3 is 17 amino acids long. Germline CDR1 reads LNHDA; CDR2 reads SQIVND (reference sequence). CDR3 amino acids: CASSDRDRGSGNEKLFF. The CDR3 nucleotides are TGTGCCAGTAGTGACCGGGACAGGGGATCGGGTAATGAAAAACTGTTTTTT.

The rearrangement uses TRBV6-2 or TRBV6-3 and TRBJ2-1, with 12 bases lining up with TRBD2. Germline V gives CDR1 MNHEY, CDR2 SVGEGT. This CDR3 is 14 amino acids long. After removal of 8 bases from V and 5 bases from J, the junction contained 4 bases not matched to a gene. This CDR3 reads CASFTSGRHNEQFF. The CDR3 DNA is TGTGCCAGCTTTACTAGCGGGAGGCACAATGAGCAGTTCTTC.

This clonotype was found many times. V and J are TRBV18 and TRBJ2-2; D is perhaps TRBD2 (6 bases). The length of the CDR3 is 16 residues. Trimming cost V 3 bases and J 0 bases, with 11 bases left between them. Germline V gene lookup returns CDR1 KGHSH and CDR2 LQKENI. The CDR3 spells CASSPWGGSNTGELFF. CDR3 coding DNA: TGTGCCAGCTCACCGTGGGGAGGTTCGAACACCGGGGAGCTGTTTTTT. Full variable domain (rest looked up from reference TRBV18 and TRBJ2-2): NAGVMQNPRHLVRRRGQEARLRCSPMKGHSHVYWYRQLPEEGLKFMVYLQKENIIDESGMPKERFSAEFPKEGPSILRIQQVVRGDSAAYFCASSPWGGSNTGELFFGEGSRLTVL.

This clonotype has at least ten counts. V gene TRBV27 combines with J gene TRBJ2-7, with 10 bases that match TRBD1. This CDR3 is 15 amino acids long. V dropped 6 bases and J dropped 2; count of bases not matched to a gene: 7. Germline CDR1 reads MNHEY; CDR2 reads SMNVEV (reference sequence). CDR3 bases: TGTGCCAGCAGGGCGACAGGGGGCCCTGCCTACGAGCAGTACTTC. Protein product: CASRATGGPAYEQYF.

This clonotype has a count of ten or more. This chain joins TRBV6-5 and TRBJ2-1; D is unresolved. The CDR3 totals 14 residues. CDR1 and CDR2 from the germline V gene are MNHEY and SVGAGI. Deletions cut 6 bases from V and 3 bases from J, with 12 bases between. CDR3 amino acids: CASSRSQIYNEQFF. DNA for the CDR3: TGTGCCAGCAGCCGTAGCCAAATCTACAATGAGCAGTTCTTC.

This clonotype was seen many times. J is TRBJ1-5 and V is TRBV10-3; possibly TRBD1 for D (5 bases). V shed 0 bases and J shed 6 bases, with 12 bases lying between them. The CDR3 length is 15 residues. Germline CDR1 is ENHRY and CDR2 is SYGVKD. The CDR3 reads CAISESVGAPQPQHF. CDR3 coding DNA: TGTGCCATCAGTGAGTCGGTAGGGGCACCTCAGCCCCAGCATTTT.

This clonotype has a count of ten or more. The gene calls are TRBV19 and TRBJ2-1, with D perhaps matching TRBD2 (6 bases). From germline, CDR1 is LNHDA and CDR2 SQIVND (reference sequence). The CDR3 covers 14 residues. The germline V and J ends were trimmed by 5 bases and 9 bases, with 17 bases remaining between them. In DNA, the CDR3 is TGTGCCAGTAGTCGTATAGATTGGGGAGGTGAGCAGTTCTTC. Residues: CASSRIDWGGEQFF. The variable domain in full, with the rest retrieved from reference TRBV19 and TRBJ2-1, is DGGITQSPKYLFRKEGQNVTLSCEQNLNHDAMYWYRQDPGQGLRLIYYSQIVNDFQKGDIAEGYSVSREKKESFPLTVTSAQKNPTAFYLCASSRIDWGGEQFFGPGTRLTVL.

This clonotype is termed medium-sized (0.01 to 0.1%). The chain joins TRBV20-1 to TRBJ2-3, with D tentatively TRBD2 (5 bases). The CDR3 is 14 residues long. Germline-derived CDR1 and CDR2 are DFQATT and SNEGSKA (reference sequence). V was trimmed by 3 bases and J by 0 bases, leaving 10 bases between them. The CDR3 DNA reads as TGCAGTGCTAGGGGGAGAGCTAGCACAGATACGCAGTATTTT. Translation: CSARGRASTDTQYF.

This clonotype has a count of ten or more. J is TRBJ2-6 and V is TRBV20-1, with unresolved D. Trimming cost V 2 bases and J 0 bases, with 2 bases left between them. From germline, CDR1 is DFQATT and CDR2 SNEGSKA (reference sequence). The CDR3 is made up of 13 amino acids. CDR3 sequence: CSARSSGANVLTF. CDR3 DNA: TGCAGTGCTAGAAGCTCTGGGGCCAACGTCCTGACTTTC.

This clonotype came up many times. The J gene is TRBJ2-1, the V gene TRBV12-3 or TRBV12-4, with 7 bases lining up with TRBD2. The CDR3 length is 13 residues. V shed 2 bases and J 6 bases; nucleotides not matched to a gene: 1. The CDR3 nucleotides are TGTGCCAGCAGTTTAACTAGCGTCAATGAGCAGTTCTTC. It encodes CASSLTSVNEQFF.

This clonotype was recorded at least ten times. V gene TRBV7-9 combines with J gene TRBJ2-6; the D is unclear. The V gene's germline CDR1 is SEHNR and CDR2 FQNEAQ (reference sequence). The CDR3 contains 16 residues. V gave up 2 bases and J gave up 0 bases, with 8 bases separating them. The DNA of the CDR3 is TGTGCCAGCAGCTTACTGGGGATCTCTGGGGCCAACGTCCTGACTTTC. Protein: CASSLLGISGANVLTF.

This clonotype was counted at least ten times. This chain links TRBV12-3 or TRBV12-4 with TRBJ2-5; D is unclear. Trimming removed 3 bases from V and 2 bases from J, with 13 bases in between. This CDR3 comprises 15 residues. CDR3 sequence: CASSFVSPTQETQYF. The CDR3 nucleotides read TGTGCCAGCAGTTTTGTCTCGCCCACACAAGAGACCCAGTACTTC.

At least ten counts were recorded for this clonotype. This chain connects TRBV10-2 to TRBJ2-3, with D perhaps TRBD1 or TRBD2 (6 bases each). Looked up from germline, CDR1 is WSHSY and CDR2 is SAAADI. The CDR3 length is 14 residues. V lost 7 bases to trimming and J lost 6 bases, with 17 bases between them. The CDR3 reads CASKEIPGADTQYF. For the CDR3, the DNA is TGCGCCAGCAAAGAAATCCCGGGGGCCGATACGCAGTATTTT.

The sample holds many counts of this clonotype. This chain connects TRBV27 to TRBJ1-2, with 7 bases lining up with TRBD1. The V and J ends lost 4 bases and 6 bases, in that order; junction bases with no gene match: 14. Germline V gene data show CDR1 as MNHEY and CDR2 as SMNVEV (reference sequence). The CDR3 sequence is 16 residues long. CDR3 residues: CASSSAAVRQGHGYTF. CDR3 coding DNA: TGTGCCAGCAGTTCCGCCGCCGTCCGACAGGGCCATGGCTACACCTTC.

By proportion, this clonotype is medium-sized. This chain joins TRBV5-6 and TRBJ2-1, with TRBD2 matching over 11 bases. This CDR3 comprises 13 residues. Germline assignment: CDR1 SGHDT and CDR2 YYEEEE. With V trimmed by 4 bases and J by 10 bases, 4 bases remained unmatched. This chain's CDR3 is CASSTSGGGEQFF. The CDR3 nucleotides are TGTGCCAGCAGCACTAGCGGGGGTGGAGAGCAGTTCTTC.

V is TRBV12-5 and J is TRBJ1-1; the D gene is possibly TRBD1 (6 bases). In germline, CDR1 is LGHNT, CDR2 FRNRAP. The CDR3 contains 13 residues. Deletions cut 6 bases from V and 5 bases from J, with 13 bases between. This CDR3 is CASGGPGVTEAFF. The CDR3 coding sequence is TGTGCTAGTGGGGGGCCAGGGGTTACTGAAGCTTTCTTT.

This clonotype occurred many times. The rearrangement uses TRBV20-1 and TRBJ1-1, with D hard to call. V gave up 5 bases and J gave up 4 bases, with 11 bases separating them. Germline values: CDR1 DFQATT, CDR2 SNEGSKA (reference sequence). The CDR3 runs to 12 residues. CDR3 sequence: CSAYDRVTEAFF. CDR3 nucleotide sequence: TGCAGTGCTTACGACCGGGTCACTGAAGCTTTCTTT.

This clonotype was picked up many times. CDR3 bases: TGCAGTGCTAGAGATCCAGGGAGCTCTGGAAACACCATATATTTT. It is translated as CSARDPGSSGNTIYF. The chain is built from TRBV20-1 and TRBJ1-3, with a weak D call TRBD1 (5 bases). Trimming took off 0 bases at V and 0 bases at J, with 9 bases between the two ends. The CDR3 totals 15 residues. CDR1 is DFQATT, CDR2 SNEGSKA, per germline (reference sequence).

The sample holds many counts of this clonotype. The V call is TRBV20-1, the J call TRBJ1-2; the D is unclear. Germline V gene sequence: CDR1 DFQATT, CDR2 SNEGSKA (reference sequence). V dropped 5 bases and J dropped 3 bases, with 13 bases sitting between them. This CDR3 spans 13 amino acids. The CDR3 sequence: CSAQTQVYYGYTF. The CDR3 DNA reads TGCAGTGCTCAGACCCAGGTGTACTATGGCTACACCTTC.

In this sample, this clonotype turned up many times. The CDR3 is CSAVQGARNSPLHF. The DNA of the CDR3 is TGCAGTGCTGTACAGGGGGCTCGGAATTCACCCCTCCACTTT. V is TRBV20-1 and J is TRBJ1-6, with 9 bases that match TRBD1. Germline values: CDR1 DFQATT, CDR2 SNEGSKA (reference sequence). This CDR3 has 14 residues. The V gene end was trimmed by 5 bases and the J gene end by 7 bases; junction bases not matched to a gene: 6.

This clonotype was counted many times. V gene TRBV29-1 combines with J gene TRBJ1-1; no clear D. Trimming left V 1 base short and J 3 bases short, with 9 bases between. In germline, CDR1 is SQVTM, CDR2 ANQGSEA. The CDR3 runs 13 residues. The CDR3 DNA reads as TGCAGCGTTGAAGGGGCCCCCGACACTGAAGCTTTCTTT. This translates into CSVEGAPDTEAFF.

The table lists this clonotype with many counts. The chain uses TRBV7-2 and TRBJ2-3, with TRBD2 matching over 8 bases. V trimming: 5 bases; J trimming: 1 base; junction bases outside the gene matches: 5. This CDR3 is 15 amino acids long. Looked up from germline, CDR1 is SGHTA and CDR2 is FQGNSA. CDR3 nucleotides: TGTGCCAGCAGCATCGATAGCGGGGGCACAGATACGCAGTATTTT. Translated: CASSIDSGGTDTQYF.